The rows below give T cell receptor beta chains drawn from one sample of a study of T cell repertoires in cytomegalovirus infection. Each CDR3 protein is one row after TCRdb ran MiXCR on the reads. Of fewer than 550,000 distinct CDR3 sequences in the sample, approximately 32% were seen once. Sequencing used PBMCs. The receptor set was obtained from a human donor in good health (CMV status not recorded). Some clones in this sample may be carry-over from other donors' samples. The CDR3 runs from the conserved cysteine through the conserved F or W. D genes are given only for firm matches. Some rows mark clone size as missing; the rest say once, few, many or name a class of expanded clone.

cdr3_length,d_call,j_call,clone_size,v_call,cdr3_aa,cdr3_nt
15,TRBD2,TRBJ2-3,NA,TRBV4-3,CASSQGLAGGHTQYF,TGCGCCAGCAGCCAGGGACTAGCGGGGGGCCATACGCAGTATTTT
14,TRBD2,TRBJ2-1,NA,TRBV7-6,CASSLTGGSNEQFF,TGTGCCAGCAGCTTGACGGGGGGGAGCAATGAGCAGTTCTTC
12,NA,TRBJ2-1,many,TRBV7-2,CASSRAGGEQFF,TGTGCCAGCAGCCGAGCAGGAGGGGAGCAGTTCTTC
15,NA,TRBJ2-2,NA,TRBV5-6,CASSLDGRETGELFF,TGTGCCAGCAGCTTGGATGGCAGGGAAACCGGGGAGCTGTTTTTT
16,NA,TRBJ2-5,NA,TRBV5-6,CASSGGGGMIGETQYF,TGTGCCAGCAGCGGGGGCGGCGGCATGATTGGAGAGACCCAGTACTTC
17,TRBD1,TRBJ2-7,few,TRBV6-5,CASSSRPGTGTFYEQYF,TGTGCCAGCAGTTCCCGCCCCGGGACAGGGACCTTCTACGAGCAGTACTTC
14,NA,TRBJ1-2,many,TRBV7-9,CASETTGAPYGYTF,TGTGCCAGCGAGACGACGGGTGCGCCCTATGGCTACACCTTC
19,TRBD1,TRBJ1-1,many,TRBV7-2,CASSLGTGEDIVGNTEAFF,TGTGCCAGCAGCTTAGGGACAGGGGAGGATATCGTGGGAAACACTGAAGCTTTCTTT
13,NA,TRBJ2-7,few,TRBV7-9,CASSFTGNYEQYF,TGTGCCAGCAGCTTTACAGGGAACTACGAGCAGTACTTC
19,NA,TRBJ2-1,NA,TRBV6-6,CASSYEERGVRGSYNEQFF,TGTGCCAGCAGCTACGAAGAACGGGGCGTCAGGGGATCATACAATGAGCAGTTCTTC
19,NA,TRBJ1-1,few,TRBV6-6,CASKSLGPPRPHGLTEAFF,TGTGCCAGCAAGAGTTTGGGTCCCCCTCGCCCCCATGGTTTGACTGAAGCTTTCTTT
17,NA,TRBJ1-1,many,TRBV7-2,CASSLGTGKIGYTEAFF,TGTGCCAGCAGCTTAGGGACGGGAAAGATAGGGTACACTGAAGCTTTCTTT
17,TRBD1,TRBJ1-5,once,TRBV14,CASSQGSGDRSNQPQHF,TGTGCCAGCAGCCAAGGCTCCGGGGACAGGAGCAATCAGCCCCAGCATTTT
15,NA,TRBJ2-5,NA,TRBV5-4,CASSEGPLRGETQYF,TGTGCCAGCAGCGAGGGACCTCTGAGGGGGGAGACCCAGTACTTC